The rows below give T cell receptor beta chains drawn from one sample of a study of Ad26.COV2.S vaccination and SARS-CoV-2 variants. Using immunoSEQ multiplex PCR, the repertoire was profiled, and TCRdb retains in-frame clones only, with some absent. The sample yields 400,000 or so clones, approximately 86% seen once. Sequencing used peripheral blood, obtained in a trial of Ad26.COV2.S vaccine versus placebo. The receptors stem from a person aged 18-65 years who received the Ad26.COV2.S COVID-19 vaccine or a placebo. CDR3s include the opening cysteine and the closing phenylalanine or tryptophan. The order of the fields is J gene, V gene, clone size, CDR3 protein. The size field is filled for only some rows; it gives once, few, many or a size class.

TRBJ2-7	TRBV6-2/TRBV6-3	.	CASSWALGEQYF
TRBJ1-3	TRBV12-5	few	CASGLVRWGAGNTIYF
TRBJ2-1	TRBV6-1	.	CASSELAGEDEQFF
TRBJ2-7	TRBV7-2	few	CASSLASTGRIYEQYF
TRBJ1-2	TRBV27	.	CASRPHSAYGYTF
TRBJ2-7	TRBV4-1	few	CASSQAGWYSTIYEQYF
TRBJ2-2	TRBV12-3/TRBV12-4	.	CASTGAGELFF
TRBJ2-5	TRBV7-9	.	CASTEKETQYF
TRBJ2-1	TRBV5-8	.	CASSGGRDGTGYNEQFF
TRBJ1-1	TRBV5-1	.	CASSSTGIRMNTEAFF
TRBJ2-5	TRBV3-1/TRBV3-2	.	CASSQGTSRETQYF
TRBJ1-5	TRBV14	.	CASSKGTGEAQPQHF
TRBJ1-5	TRBV10-2	.	CASSESGKYQPQHF
TRBJ1-2	TRBV4-3	.	CASSQGEGGYTF
TRBJ2-7	TRBV5-1	.	CASSLTGQGSYEQYF
TRBJ2-4	TRBV23-1	.	CASSQSEGPKNIQYF
TRBJ1-5	TRBV2	.	CASSVQGAINQPQHF
TRBJ2-5	TRBV2	.	CASRGSGSAETQYF
TRBJ2-7	TRBV27	.	CASSFSGRGYEQYF
TRBJ2-5	TRBV6-2/TRBV6-3	.	CASSQLVAPGETQYF
TRBJ1-1	TRBV25-1	.	CASSDPEGSQSGYTEAFF
TRBJ2-7	TRBV27	.	CASLPEGRVYEQYF
TRBJ1-2	TRBV5-6	.	CASSLQGMAGYGYTF
TRBJ2-7	TRBV30	.	CAWSRTGPPYEQYF
TRBJ2-7	TRBV6-5	.	CASSSFDRDSYEQYF
TRBJ1-4	TRBV28	.	CASSFRTPGGGEKLFF
TRBJ1-1	TRBV6-1	.	CASSEAMLGAGEAFF
TRBJ1-1	TRBV6-6	.	CASSYLAGDNTEAFF
TRBJ2-1	TRBV30	.	CAWSVLSGGAPYNEQFF
TRBJ2-2	TRBV3-1/TRBV3-2	.	CASSQLINTGELFF
TRBJ1-1	TRBV18	.	CASSQDREAFF
TRBJ2-3	TRBV6-6	.	CASRPRDRDADTQYF
TRBJ1-4	TRBV12-3/TRBV12-4	.	CASSFLAGQKLFF
TRBJ2-7	TRBV3-1/TRBV3-2	.	CASSPALWGTYEQYF
TRBJ2-5	TRBV5-1	.	CASSSWIQETQYF
TRBJ2-6	TRBV5-1	.	CASSFSGANVLTF
TRBJ1-2	TRBV6-5	.	CASSYAVRGGSYGYTF
TRBJ1-3	TRBV3-1/TRBV3-2	.	CASSIQGTGNTIYF
TRBJ2-3	TRBV3-1/TRBV3-2	.	CASSPFSGGGTDTQYF
TRBJ2-1	TRBV18	.	CASSSGLAGNNEQFF
TRBJ1-2	TRBV10-2	.	CASSEYSYYGYTF
TRBJ1-2	TRBV7-9	.	CASSSPRQGVSNYGYTF
TRBJ1-4	TRBV3-1/TRBV3-2	once	CASSQPGEKLFF
TRBJ2-3	TRBV5-1	.	CASSLAAAGVGTDTQYF
TRBJ2-2	TRBV7-9	.	CASSSQTGENPGELFF
TRBJ2-2	TRBV6-6	.	CASSSWTGNTGELFF
TRBJ2-2	TRBV2	.	CASSLQGVGAGELFF
TRBJ2-5	TRBV2	.	CASVARQQETQYF
TRBJ1-3	TRBV18	.	CATTGEGNSGNTIYF
TRBJ2-1	TRBV11-2	.	CASSYPTGTSGGPYNEQFF
TRBJ2-7	TRBV6-1	.	CASSEYGAYEQYF
TRBJ2-2	TRBV15	.	CATSRGDRGSTGELFF
TRBJ2-5	TRBV10-3	.	CAISESLETQYF
TRBJ2-7	TRBV7-2	.	CASSFPGTHEQYF